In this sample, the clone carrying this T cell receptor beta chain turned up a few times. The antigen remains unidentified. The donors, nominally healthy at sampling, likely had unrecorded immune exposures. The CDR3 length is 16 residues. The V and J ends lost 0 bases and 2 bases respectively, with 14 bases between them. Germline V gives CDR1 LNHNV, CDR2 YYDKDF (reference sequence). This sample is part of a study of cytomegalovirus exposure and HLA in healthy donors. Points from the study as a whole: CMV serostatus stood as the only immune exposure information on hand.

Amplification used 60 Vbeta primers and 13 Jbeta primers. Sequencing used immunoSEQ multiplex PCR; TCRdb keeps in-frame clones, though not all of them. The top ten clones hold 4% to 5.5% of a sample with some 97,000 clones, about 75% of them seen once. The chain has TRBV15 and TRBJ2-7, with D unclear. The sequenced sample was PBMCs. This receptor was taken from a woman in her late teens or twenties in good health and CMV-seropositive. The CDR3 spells CATSRDPAKPPYEQYF. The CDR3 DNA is TGTGCCACCAGCAGAGATCCTGCTAAACCCCCCTACGAGCAGTACTTC.